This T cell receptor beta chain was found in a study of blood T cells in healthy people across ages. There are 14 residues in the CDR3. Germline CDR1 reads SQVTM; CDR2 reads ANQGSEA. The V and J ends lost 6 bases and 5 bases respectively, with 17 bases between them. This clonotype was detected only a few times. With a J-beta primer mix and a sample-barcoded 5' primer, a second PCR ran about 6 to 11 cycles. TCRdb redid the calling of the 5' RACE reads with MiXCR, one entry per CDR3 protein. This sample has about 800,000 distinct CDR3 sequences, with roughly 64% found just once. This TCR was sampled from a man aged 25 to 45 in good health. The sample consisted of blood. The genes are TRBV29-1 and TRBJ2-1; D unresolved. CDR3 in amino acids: CSVFEPEEDNEQFF. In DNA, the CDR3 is TGCAGCGTATTCGAGCCAGAGGAAGACAATGAGCAGTTCTTC.